The 19 T cell receptor beta chains in this list originate from one sample, sequenced in a study of CD8+CD57+ T cells in acquired aplastic anemia. TCR beta VDJ combinations and CDR3 sequences were profiled from genomic DNA. TCRdb processed the reads anew with MiXCR; each CDR3 protein has one entry. The profile covers 400,000 to 600,000 distinct CDR3 sequences, with roughly a third appearing a single time and 0.82% taken by the ten largest. It was patients with CD8+CD57+ cell expansion by flow cytometry who were chosen for sequencing. Sequencing used sorted CD4+, CD8+, or CD8+CD57+ T cells (not recorded which) from PBMCs. The receptors here all came from a human donor with aplastic anemia.

The sample holds a few counts of this clonotype. CDR3 amino acids: CASSQVPSGTNQPQHF. The CDR3 DNA reads as TGTGCCAGCAGCCAAGTTCCCTCGGGGACCAATCAGCCCCAGCATTTT. The V gene is TRBV4-2, the J gene TRBJ1-5, with D possibly being TRBD1 (5 bases). Germline V CDR1 and CDR2: LGHNA, YNFKEQ. The CDR3 runs 16 residues. V lost 1 base, J lost 3 bases, and 13 bases lay in between.

The chain joins TRBV13 to TRBJ1-2; 8 bases match TRBD1. The CDR3 is made up of 16 amino acids. Trimming at V came to 1 base and at J to 7 bases, leaving 11 bases not matched to a gene. CDR1 PRHDT and CDR2 FYEKMQ come from the germline V gene (reference sequence). The CDR3 DNA is TGTGCCAGCAGCTTAGCAGCGAGACAGGGGTCTCTTGGCTACACCTTC. Translating gives CASSLAARQGSLGYTF. The full variable domain, completed using reference TRBV13 and TRBJ1-2, is AAGVIQSPRHLIKEKRETATLKCYPIPRHDTVYWYQQGPGQDPQFLISFYEKMQSDKGSIPDRFSAQQFSDYHSELNMSSLELGDSALYFCASSLAARQGSLGYTFGSGTRLTVV.

CDR3 sequence reads: CASSQERDRGPATNEKLFF. The CDR3 DNA follows: TGTGCCAGCAGCCAAGAAAGGGACAGGGGGCCCGCAACTAATGAAAAACTGTTTTTT. The gene calls are TRBV4-2 and TRBJ1-4; 12 bases align to TRBD1. This CDR3 comprises 19 residues. CDR1 and CDR2 (germline): LGHNA, YNFKEQ. The junction had 5 bases not matched to a gene; V was cut back by 0 bases and J by 0 bases.

This clonotype was counted many times. One junction end disagrees with the germline gene, perhaps due to a read error. This rearrangement joins TRBV7-7 to TRBJ2-2; 7 bases map to TRBD2. CDR1 is SSHAT, CDR2 FNYEAQ, per germline (reference sequence). The CDR3 is 17 amino acids. The CDR3 sequence is CASSLAPLAGNTGELFF. The CDR3 DNA reads TGTGCTAGCAGCTTAGCGCCGTTAGCGGGGAACACCGGGGAGCTGTTTTTT.

This clonotype was seen repeatedly, ten times or more. The chain is built from TRBV19 and TRBJ2-5, with TRBD1 matching 8 bases. Germline V gives CDR1 LNHDA, CDR2 SQIVND (reference sequence). The CDR3 is 15 amino acids. V was pared by 2 bases and J by 5 bases, with 7 bases of the junction left unmatched. CDR3 region: CASSIMAGGGETQYF. The DNA of the CDR3 is TGTGCCAGTAGTATAATGGCAGGGGGCGGGGAGACCCAGTACTTC.

This clonotype was picked up a small number of times. The chain has TRBV7-9 and TRBJ2-2, with D unclear. V was clipped by 5 bases and J by 0 bases, with 10 bases between them. This CDR3 comprises 15 residues. CDR1 and CDR2 (germline): SEHNR, FQNEAQ (reference sequence). The CDR3 sequence: CASSPFSANTGELFF. DNA for the CDR3: TGTGCCAGCAGCCCTTTCTCAGCGAACACCGGGGAGCTGTTTTTT.

The rearrangement uses TRBV5-8 and TRBJ2-7; D not resolved. Trimming removed 2 bases from V and 0 bases from J, with 12 bases in between. This CDR3 is built from 15 residues. Germline V gene sequence: CDR1 SGHTS, CDR2 YDEGEE. The CDR3 DNA follows: TGTGCCAGCAGCTTAGAGGACCTGCGCTCCTACGAGCAGTACTTC. It is translated as CASSLEDLRSYEQYF.

This sequence joins TRBV19 and TRBJ2-3; a possible D gene is TRBD1 (6 bases). The CDR3 sequence is 16 residues long. Per germline, CDR1 LNHDA and CDR2 SQIVND (reference sequence). V dropped 4 bases and J dropped 0 bases, with 14 bases sitting between them. CDR3 loop: CASSTSQGFSTDTQYF. For the CDR3, the DNA is TGTGCCAGTAGTACCAGTCAGGGGTTTAGCACAGATACGCAGTATTTT. The full variable domain, rest sourced from reference TRBV19 and TRBJ2-3, is DGGITQSPKYLFRKEGQNVTLSCEQNLNHDAMYWYRQDPGQGLRLIYYSQIVNDFQKGDIAEGYSVSREKKESFPLTVTSAQKNPTAFYLCASSTSQGFSTDTQYFGPGTRLTVL.

The chain links TRBV11-1 to TRBJ2-3; 9 bases agree with TRBD2. The J segment lost 3 bases and the V segment lost 5 bases, leaving 9 bases of the junction unmatched. The CDR3 is made up of 16 amino acids. CDR1 is SGHAT and CDR2 is FQDESV in the germline V gene (reference sequence). The CDR3 spells CASSPGKRGETDTQYF. CDR3 nucleotide sequence: TGTGCCAGCAGCCCGGGGAAGCGGGGGGAAACAGATACGCAGTATTTT.

This clonotype was seen more than once but under ten times. The rearrangement joins TRBV24-1 to TRBJ1-2, with TRBD1 as a possible D gene (6 bases). Trimming left V 5 bases short and J 8 bases short, with 17 bases between. The CDR3 length is 14 residues. The germline V gene encodes CDR1 KGHDR and CDR2 SFDVKD. The CDR3 region is CATSVKDSGVGYTF. CDR3 sequence (DNA): TGTGCCACCAGTGTAAAGGACAGCGGGGTCGGCTACACCTTC.

A few counts support this clonotype. The chain links TRBV7-3 to TRBJ2-5, with D maybe TRBD1 (6 bases). In germline, CDR1 is SGHTA, CDR2 FQGTGA. The CDR3 loop spans 14 amino acids. V lost 4 bases and J 5 bases, leaving 14 bases between the germline ends. CDR3 amino acids: CASSYTGTMETQYF. The CDR3 coding sequence is TGTGCCAGCAGCTACACCGGGACAATGGAGACCCAGTACTTC.

V and J are TRBV19 and TRBJ2-7; 8 nucleotides line up with TRBD2. This CDR3 spans 14 amino acids. Germline V CDR1 and CDR2: LNHDA, SQIVND (reference sequence). V was pared by 10 bases and J by 2 bases, with 10 bases of the junction left unmatched. CDR3 residues: CATGNSGETYEQYF. CDR3 coding DNA: TGTGCCACAGGCAATAGCGGGGAAACCTACGAGCAGTACTTC.

This clonotype came up a few times. The chain is built from TRBV7-3 and TRBJ2-2, with a weak D call TRBD2 (5 bases). Germline V lookup: CDR1 SGHTA, CDR2 FQGTGA. The CDR3 covers 12 residues. The V end was cut by 8 bases, the J end by 3 bases, with 7 bases between. The CDR3 loop is CASGRYTGELFF. In DNA form, the CDR3 reads TGTGCCAGCGGGAGATACACCGGGGAGCTGTTTTTT.

This clonotype was observed at least ten times. The CDR3 DNA is TGCGCCAGCAGCTTAGCGCACACAAGCACAGATACGCAGTATTTT. Translated: CASSLAHTSTDTQYF. This rearrangement joins TRBV5-1 to TRBJ2-3, with D unclear. Germline V gene data show CDR1 as SGHRS and CDR2 as YFSETQ. V lost 2 bases and J lost 0, with 10 bases in between. This CDR3 has 15 amino acids.

The chain links TRBV9 to TRBJ2-1; 9 nucleotides align to TRBD2. V lost 2 bases, J lost 2 bases, and 5 bases stayed unmatched. This CDR3 comprises 16 residues. Germline loops: CDR1 SGDLS, CDR2 YYNGEE. CDR3 in DNA: TGTGCCAGCAGCGTCTCTGAGCGGGAGGCCTACAATGAGCAGTTCTTC. It is translated as CASSVSEREAYNEQFF. Full variable domain (outside the CDR3, taken from reference TRBV9 and TRBJ2-1): DSGVTQTPKHLITATGQRVTLRCSPRSGDLSVYWYQQSLDQGLQFLIQYYNGEERAKGNILERFSAQQFPDLHSELNLSSLELGDSALYFCASSVSEREAYNEQFFGPGTRLTVL.

V and J are TRBV6-1 and TRBJ2-2; D is possibly TRBD1 (5 bases). This CDR3 is 14 amino acids long. Per the germline V gene, CDR1 is MNHNS and CDR2 is SASEGT. V was pared by 6 bases and J by 2 bases, with 10 bases between. CDR3 loop: CASRRQINTGELFF. CDR3 coding DNA: TGTGCCAGCAGAAGACAGATTAACACCGGGGAGCTGTTTTTT.

The chain combines TRBV20-1 with TRBJ1-4, with a weak D call TRBD1 (5 bases). There are 14 residues in the CDR3. CDR1 is DFQATT and CDR2 is SNEGSKA in the germline V gene (reference sequence). V lost 3 bases and J 0 bases, leaving 8 bases between the germline ends. CDR3: CSARTTATNEKLFF. The CDR3 DNA is TGCAGTGCTAGGACGACAGCAACTAATGAAAAACTGTTTTTT.

This clonotype occurred many times. Germline is not matched at one junction end, which may reflect a read error. This rearrangement joins TRBV2 to TRBJ2-4, with a weak D call TRBD1 (6 bases). In germline, CDR1 is SNHLY, CDR2 FYNNEI. The CDR3 totals 14 residues. The CDR3 loop reads CASSEDWGRNIQYF. The CDR3 DNA sequence: TGTGCCAGCAGCGAAGACTGGGGGCGGAACATTCAGTACTTC.

At least ten counts were recorded for this clonotype. The gene calls are TRBV20-1 and TRBJ1-6, with 8 bases lining up with TRBD1. V shed 2 bases, J shed 7 bases, and the junction held 4 bases outside the gene matches. Germline V gene data show CDR1 as DFQATT and CDR2 as SNEGSKA (reference sequence). The CDR3 loop spans 14 amino acids. The CDR3 loop is CSARSQGANSPLHF. The CDR3 region has the DNA TGCAGTGCTAGAAGCCAGGGGGCCAATTCACCCCTCCACTTT.